Following are 10 T cell receptor beta chains from one sample sequenced in a study of T-cell memory formation after mild COVID-19. From the 5' RACE reads, TCRdb called clonotypes with MiXCR, one entry per CDR3 protein. The data hold around 210,000 distinct CDR3 sequences, with over 9.5% observed a single time. Material for sequencing was PBMCs or a T cell subset sorted from them (not recorded which). All receptors derive from a man aged 18 to 29 who had mild COVID-19 (a few samples of this study predate the infection). Cell type and time point are not known.

V usage is TRBV4-2 and J usage is TRBJ1-4, with D tentatively TRBD1 (5 bases). V was shortened by 1 base and J by 2 bases, with 11 bases between the two germline ends. Germline loops: CDR1 LGHNA, CDR2 YNFKEQ. The CDR3 loop spans 16 amino acids. CDR3 nucleotide sequence: TGTGCCAGCAGCCAAGTAGAGGGACCGACTAATGAAAAACTGTTTTTT. It translates to CASSQVEGPTNEKLFF.

V gene TRBV28 combines with J gene TRBJ1-5; maybe TRBD1 (6 bases). Trimming left V 6 bases short and J 3 bases short, with 9 bases between. CDR1 and CDR2 (germline): MDHEN, SYDVKM. This CDR3 is 13 amino acids long. The CDR3 reads CASRTGINQPQHF. For the CDR3, the DNA is TGTGCCAGCAGAACAGGGATCAATCAGCCCCAGCATTTT. Supplemented by reference TRBV28 and TRBJ1-5, the full variable domain reads DVKVTQSSRYLVKRTGEKVFLECVQDMDHENMFWYRQDPGLGLRLIYFSYDVKMKEKGDIPEGYSVSREKKERFSLILESASTNQTSMYLCASRTGINQPQHFGDGTRLSIL.

This clonotype was counted a few times. The J gene is TRBJ1-1, the V gene TRBV6-6; no clear D. This CDR3 is built from 15 residues. Germline assignment: CDR1 MNHNY and CDR2 SVGAGI (reference sequence). V was clipped by 7 bases and J by 4 bases, with 19 bases between them. In DNA, the CDR3 is TGTGCCAGCATTACCTCCGGTGGCTGGGTCACTGAAGCTTTCTTT. Residues: CASITSGGWVTEAFF.

V and J are TRBV12-3 or TRBV12-4 and TRBJ2-7; D might be TRBD2 (5 bases). This CDR3 spans 19 amino acids. V lost 6 bases and J lost 3, with 30 bases in between. CDR3 protein: CASSFFSSGIDEKNYEQYF. The CDR3 DNA follows: TGTGCCAGCAGCTTTTTTTCCAGCGGTATCGACGAAAAAAACTACGAGCAGTACTTC.

The chain employs TRBV15 and TRBJ2-5, with D tentatively TRBD2 (7 bases). The CDR3 runs to 16 residues. Trimming removed 2 bases from V and 0 bases from J, with 13 bases in between. Germline CDR1 and CDR2: LNHNV and YYDKDF (reference sequence). The chain's CDR3 is CATSRFGGPYQETQYF. The CDR3 DNA follows: TGTGCCACCAGCAGATTCGGGGGGCCGTACCAAGAGACCCAGTACTTC.

The chain carries TRBV19 and TRBJ2-2; 7 nucleotides align to TRBD1. Germline V lookup: CDR1 LNHDA, CDR2 SQIVND (reference sequence). J was trimmed by 5 bases and V by 6 bases; bases with no gene match: 21. The CDR3 sequence is 19 residues long. CDR3 sequence (DNA): TGTGCCAGTAGCCGCCCGGGACAGCCCCCCTACCGAGGAACCGGGGAGCTGTTTTTT. Its protein is CASSRPGQPPYRGTGELFF. The whole variable domain, filled in from reference TRBV19 and TRBJ2-2, reads DGGITQSPKYLFRKEGQNVTLSCEQNLNHDAMYWYRQDPGQGLRLIYYSQIVNDFQKGDIAEGYSVSREKKESFPLTVTSAQKNPTAFYLCASSRPGQPPYRGTGELFFGEGSRLTVL.

J is TRBJ1-2 and V is TRBV18, with a possible D match to TRBD1 (5 bases). Germline CDR1 and CDR2: KGHSH and LQKENI. Trimming cost V 3 bases and J 2 bases, with 16 bases left between them. CDR3 length: 16 residues. The CDR3 coding sequence is TGTGCCAGCTCACCCCGAGTCGGGACTGGGAACTATGGCTACACCTTC. It codes for CASSPRVGTGNYGYTF.

V usage is TRBV7-2 and J usage is TRBJ1-4; D is unresolved. CDR3 length equals 13 residues. The V and J ends lost 5 bases and 7 bases respectively, with 11 bases between them. Looked up from germline, CDR1 is SGHTA and CDR2 is FQGNSA. Here the CDR3 DNA reads TGTGCCAGCAGCAGGCCGGGTGGTGAAAAACTGTTTTTT. Translation gives CASSRPGGEKLFF.

This chain connects TRBV2 to TRBJ1-1; D not certain. The CDR3 length is 12 residues. Germline V gives CDR1 SNHLY, CDR2 FYNNEI. The V end lost 7 bases, the J end lost 4 bases, and 10 bases lay between the germline ends. The CDR3 DNA sequence: TGTGCCAGCAAGAAAGACGGCACTGAAGCTTTCTTT. Amino acid sequence: CASKKDGTEAFF. Together with reference TRBV2 and TRBJ1-1, the CDR3 gives the full variable domain: EPEVTQTPSHQVTQMGQEVILRCVPISNHLYFYWYRQILGQKVEFLVSFYNNEISEKSEIFDDQFSVERPDGSNFTLKIRSTKLEDSAMYFCASKKDGTEAFFGQGTRLTVV.

The chain recombines TRBV24-1 with TRBJ2-5; D gene uncertain. The germline V and J ends were trimmed by 3 bases and 1 base, with 5 bases remaining between them. The germline V gene has CDR1 KGHDR and CDR2 SFDVKD. The CDR3 is made up of 13 amino acids. CDR3 loop: CATSDGPQETQYF. CDR3 bases: TGTGCCACCAGTGATGGGCCCCAAGAGACCCAGTACTTC.